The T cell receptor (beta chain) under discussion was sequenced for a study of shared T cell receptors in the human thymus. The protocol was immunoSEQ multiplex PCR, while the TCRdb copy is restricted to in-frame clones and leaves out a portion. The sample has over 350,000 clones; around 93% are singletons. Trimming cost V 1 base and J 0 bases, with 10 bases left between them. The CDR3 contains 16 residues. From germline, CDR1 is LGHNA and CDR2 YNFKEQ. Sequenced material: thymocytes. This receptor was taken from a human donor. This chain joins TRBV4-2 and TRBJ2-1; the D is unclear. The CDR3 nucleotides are TGTGCCAGCAGCCAAGTTGATAACGGCTCCTACAATGAGCAGTTCTTC. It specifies CASSQVDNGSYNEQFF.